This is a list of T cell receptor beta chains from one sample in a study of OX40 agonist ivuxolimab in advanced cancers. Profiling relied on immunoSEQ multiplex PCR, and the TCRdb table lists in-frame clones only, not all of them. The profile covers about 72,000 clones, with around 90% appearing a single time and approximately 1.3% taken by the ten largest. The sequencing here drew on CD4+ or CD8+ T cells sorted from blood, taken in a trial of the OX40 agonist ivuxolimab. Every receptor here comes from an adult with an advanced solid tumor such as melanoma, head and neck, liver or kidney cancer. Both conserved end residues are part of each CDR3. Fields, in order: J gene, clone size, D gene, V gene, CDR3 protein, CDR3 DNA. The D gene is left open where the match is weak. Expanded clones get a size class; other rows say once, few or many, or leave the size out.

j_gene: TRBJ2-5; abundance: .; d_gene: .; v_gene: TRBV28; CDR3aa: CASSSPEGQETQYF; CDR3nt: TGTGCCAGCAGTTCCCCCGAGGGCCAAGAGACCCAGTACTTC
j_gene: TRBJ2-7; abundance: .; d_gene: .; v_gene: TRBV21-1; CDR3aa: CASRSRTGEDEQYF; CDR3nt: TGTGCCAGCAGATCTCGGACAGGGGAGGACGAGCAGTACTTC
j_gene: TRBJ1-3; abundance: .; d_gene: .; v_gene: TRBV27; CDR3aa: CASSLRRPGNTIYF; CDR3nt: TGTGCCAGCAGTTTAAGGCGGCCAGGAAACACCATATATTTT
j_gene: TRBJ2-3; abundance: .; d_gene: TRBD1; v_gene: TRBV5-1; CDR3aa: CASSLAGGGIDTQYF; CDR3nt: TGCGCCAGCAGCTTGGCAGGGGGCGGAATAGATACGCAGTATTTT
j_gene: TRBJ1-1; abundance: .; d_gene: .; v_gene: TRBV5-6; CDR3aa: CASSLGSAIKNTEAFF; CDR3nt: TGTGCCAGCAGCTTGGGGTCAGCAATTAAGAACACTGAAGCTTTCTTT
j_gene: TRBJ2-1; abundance: .; d_gene: .; v_gene: TRBV7-9; CDR3aa: CASSPQRLVSYNEQFF; CDR3nt: TGTGCCAGCAGCCCCCAAAGACTAGTCTCCTACAATGAGCAGTTCTTC
j_gene: TRBJ2-5; abundance: .; d_gene: .; v_gene: TRBV21-1; CDR3aa: CASSQKRVAGQETQYF; CDR3nt: TGTGCCAGCAGCCAAAAGCGGGTTGCGGGGCAAGAGACCCAGTACTTC
j_gene: TRBJ2-7; abundance: .; d_gene: .; v_gene: TRBV11-2; CDR3aa: CASSGGSGRAYEQYF; CDR3nt: TGCGCCAGCAGCGGTGGTTCGGGCAGGGCATACGAGCAGTACTTC
j_gene: TRBJ1-5; abundance: once; d_gene: TRBD1; v_gene: TRBV5-4; CDR3aa: CASSLGQGRDQPQHF; CDR3nt: TGTGCCAGCAGCCTTGGACAGGGCAGGGATCAGCCCCAGCATTTT
j_gene: TRBJ2-5; abundance: .; d_gene: .; v_gene: TRBV2; CDR3aa: CASSGQETQYF; CDR3nt: TGTGCCAGCAGTGGACAAGAGACCCAGTACTTC